This record concerns one T cell receptor beta chain sequence. These data come from a study of cytomegalovirus exposure and HLA in healthy donors. 60 Vbeta and 13 Jbeta primers were used in PCR. Original processing methods: An analysis performed later counted 70 million to 90 million unique TCR beta chains (roughly 11 million of them shared). Sequencing used immunoSEQ multiplex PCR; TCRdb keeps in-frame clones, though not all of them. Clonal size and the V and J genes are those of that table, whereas D and trimming came from the DNA. This table holds around 94,000 clones, approximately 78% found once. V dropped 6 bases and J dropped 8; count of bases not matched to a gene: 15. In germline, CDR1 is MDHEN, CDR2 SYDVKM. This CDR3 is 17 amino acids long.

Sequenced material: PBMCs. The V and J genes are TRBV28 and TRBJ2-1; 11 positions match TRBD2. The TCR was taken from a male donor in good health and CMV-seropositive. The CDR3 DNA is TGTGCCAGCAGGGCCACTAGCGGGAGAAGCCGGGGCGATGAGCAGTTCTTC. Translating it yields CASRATSGRSRGDEQFF.